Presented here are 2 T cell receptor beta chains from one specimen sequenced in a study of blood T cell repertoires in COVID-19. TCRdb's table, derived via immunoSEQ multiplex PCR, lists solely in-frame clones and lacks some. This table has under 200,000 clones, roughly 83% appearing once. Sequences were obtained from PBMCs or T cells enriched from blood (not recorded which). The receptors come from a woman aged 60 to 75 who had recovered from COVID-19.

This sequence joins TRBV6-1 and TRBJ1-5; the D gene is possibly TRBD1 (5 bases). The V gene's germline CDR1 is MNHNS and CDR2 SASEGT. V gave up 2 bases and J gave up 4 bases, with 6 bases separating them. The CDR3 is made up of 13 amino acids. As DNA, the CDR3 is TGTGCCAGCAGTGAACCAGGGAATCAGCCCCAGCATTTT. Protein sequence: CASSEPGNQPQHF.

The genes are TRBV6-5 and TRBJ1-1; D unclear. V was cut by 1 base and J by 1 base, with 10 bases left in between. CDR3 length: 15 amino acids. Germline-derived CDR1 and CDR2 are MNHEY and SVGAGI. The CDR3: CASSYFPGTNTEAFF. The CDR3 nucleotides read TGTGCCAGCAGTTACTTCCCAGGAACGAACACTGAAGCTTTCTTT.